This TCR beta chain was recovered during a study of cytomegalovirus exposure and HLA in healthy donors. Study results and limitations: Being productive about 87% or about 30% of the time was typical of most TCR beta V segments in an earlier analysis. Upon later analysis, HLA-associated TCR beta chains proved more clonally expanded than other, equally common chains. Analysis performed later found roughly 17,000 TCR beta sequences associated with HLA alleles at 0.05 false discovery rate.

PCR used 60 Vbeta primers and 13 Jbeta primers. The repertoire was sequenced with immunoSEQ multiplex PCR; TCRdb's copy has only in-frame clones and lacks some. The sample carries 160,000 or so clones, about 80% recorded once. Comment on this clone: The antigen is not known.

There are 12 residues in the CDR3. V lost 3 bases and J 9 bases, leaving 9 bases between the germline ends. CDR1 and CDR2 (germline): MNHEY, SMNVEV (reference sequence). The chain links TRBV27 to TRBJ2-1; no clear D gene. Material: PBMCs. The receptor's source is a woman aged 50 to 60 in good health and CMV-seronegative. CDR3 amino acids: CASSLAGFEQFF. The CDR3 nucleotides read TGTGCCAGCAGTTTGGCCGGGTTTGAGCAGTTCTTC.